The 27 T cell receptor beta chains presented below share a single source sample, sequenced in a study of identical twins. TCRdb redid the calling of the 5' RACE reads with MiXCR, one entry per CDR3 protein. The sample lists 200,000 to 250,000 distinct CDR3 sequences; 7.5% were seen once. These data also formed part of another study, on yellow fever vaccine responses in identical twins.

Material: CD8+ T cells sorted from blood. Source of these receptors: a woman aged 18-29 years in good health.

This clonotype was observed a few times. The chain employs TRBV3-1 and TRBJ2-2, with TRBD1 matching over 7 bases. The CDR3 spans 16 residues. Trimming took 3 bases from V and 0 from J; bases not matched to a gene: 4. Germline CDR1 LGHDT, CDR2 YNNKEL (reference sequence). In nucleotides, the CDR3 is TGTGCCAGCAGCCATGGAGACAGGGCGAACACCGGGGAGCTGTTTTTT. As protein: CASSHGDRANTGELFF.

This clonotype appeared many times. V is TRBV15 and J is TRBJ2-2; 8 positions match TRBD1. Per germline, CDR1 LNHNV and CDR2 YYDKDF (reference sequence). The V gene end was trimmed by 4 bases and the J gene end by 2 bases; junction bases not matched to a gene: 9. The CDR3 runs to 17 residues. The CDR3 reads CATSTTSRGLNTGELFF. CDR3 coding DNA: TGTGCCACCAGCACCACTTCCAGGGGGCTAAACACCGGGGAGCTGTTTTTT. The full variable domain, its missing parts supplied by reference TRBV15 and TRBJ2-2, is DAMVIQNPRYQVTQFGKPVTLSCSQTLNHNVMYWYQQKSSQAPKLLFHYYDKDFNNEADTPDNFQSRRPNTSFCFLDIRSPGLGDTAMYLCATSTTSRGLNTGELFFGEGSRLTVL.

This clonotype was detected ten times or more. The chain is built from TRBV9 and TRBJ2-2; no clear D. The CDR3 is 13 amino acids. Between the trimmed V and J ends, which lost 1 base and 4 bases, there was a span of 5 bases. Germline CDR1 and CDR2: SGDLS and YYNGEE. CDR3 residues: CASSVWGTGELFF. CDR3 nucleotides: TGTGCCAGCAGCGTATGGGGCACCGGGGAGCTGTTTTTT.

The rearrangement uses TRBV4-2 and TRBJ2-1; 7 nucleotides line up with TRBD1. This CDR3 spans 14 amino acids. Germline-derived CDR1 and CDR2 are LGHNA and YNFKEQ. Germline trimming cut 4 bases from V and 7 bases from J; bases unmatched to any gene: 7. CDR3 sequence: CASSPATGINEQFF. For the CDR3, the DNA is TGTGCCAGCAGCCCAGCGACAGGGATTAATGAGCAGTTCTTC.

The V call is TRBV2, the J call TRBJ2-4; 7 bases align to TRBD1. This CDR3 is 11 amino acids long. In germline, CDR1 is SNHLY, CDR2 FYNNEI. J gave up 7 bases and V 10 bases, and 4 bases lay outside the gene matches. DNA for the CDR3: TGTGCCACAAAGACAGGGAACATTCAGTACTTC. Translated: CATKTGNIQYF.

The rearrangement links TRBV20-1 to TRBJ2-2, with TRBD2 matching 9 bases. The CDR3 consists of 15 residues. Per germline, CDR1 DFQATT and CDR2 SNEGSKA (reference sequence). V shed 2 bases, J shed 7 bases, and the junction held 8 bases outside the gene matches. This CDR3 reads CSARNIAGESGELFF. In DNA, the CDR3 is TGCAGTGCTAGAAATATAGCGGGAGAAAGCGGGGAGCTGTTTTTT.

This clonotype came up a few times. This chain uses TRBV12-3 or TRBV12-4 with TRBJ1-5, with a possible D match to TRBD1 (5 bases). The germline V and J ends were trimmed by 1 base and 2 bases, with 9 bases remaining between them. The CDR3 is 15 amino acids. The CDR3 DNA follows: TGTGCCAGCAGTTTAGGGATAGGGGGCAATCAGCCCCAGCATTTT. This encodes CASSLGIGGNQPQHF.

This clonotype was picked up many times. The rearrangement uses TRBV6-1 and TRBJ1-3, with no clear D. The CDR3 sequence is 17 residues long. Germline V gene sequence: CDR1 MNHNS, CDR2 SASEGT. The V and J ends lost 1 base and 0 bases respectively, with 13 bases between them. As DNA, the CDR3 is TGTGCCAGCAGTGAAGTGTTCGGCGGGTACTCTGGAAACACCATATATTTT. Translation: CASSEVFGGYSGNTIYF.

This clonotype was counted between two and nine times. The chain uses TRBV7-8 and TRBJ2-7; the match to TRBD2 covers 12 bases. V dropped 1 base and J dropped 6; count of bases not matched to a gene: 4. The germline V gene encodes CDR1 SGHVS and CDR2 FQNEAQ. The CDR3 totals 15 residues. In DNA form, the CDR3 reads TGTGCCAGCAGCTTAGGACTAGCGGGAGTATTCGAGCAGTACTTC. It yields the protein CASSLGLAGVFEQYF.

A few counts support this clonotype. This sequence joins TRBV11-2 and TRBJ1-1, with D perhaps matching TRBD1 (5 bases). The CDR3 length is 14 residues. Germline CDR1 and CDR2: SGHAT and FQNNGV. V was clipped by 7 bases and J by 5 bases, with 17 bases between them. As DNA, the CDR3 is TGTGCCAGCACCCGAACAAGGGGTAGGACTGAAGCTTTCTTT. Its protein is CASTRTRGRTEAFF.

This clonotype has just a few counts. The V gene is TRBV5-6, the J gene TRBJ2-1; D not resolved. This CDR3 contains 14 residues. Germline V gene lookup returns CDR1 SGHDT and CDR2 YYEEEE. Trimming took 1 base from V and 2 from J, leaving 7 bases between them. Written as DNA, the CDR3 is TGTGCCAGCAGCTTGTACGATACCTACAATGAGCAGTTCTTC. Protein product: CASSLYDTYNEQFF.

This clonotype was seen many times. The V and J genes are TRBV7-9 and TRBJ2-7; 14 nucleotides align to TRBD2. Germline CDR1 reads SEHNR; CDR2 reads FQNEAQ (reference sequence). There are 16 residues in the CDR3. V was clipped by 4 bases and J by 2 bases; unmatched bases: 4. The CDR3: CASSSGTSGRPYEQYF. The CDR3 bases are TGTGCCAGCAGCTCCGGGACTAGCGGGAGACCCTACGAGCAGTACTTC.

This clonotype was seen only a few times. This chain links TRBV28 with TRBJ1-5; the D gene is possibly TRBD1 (5 bases). V lost 5 bases and J lost 6, with 17 bases in between. This CDR3 comprises 15 residues. Germline V gene sequence: CDR1 MDHEN, CDR2 SYDVKM. This CDR3 is CASSQRVGVVQPQHF. The CDR3 nucleotides read TGTGCCAGCAGTCAAAGGGTAGGGGTCGTTCAGCCCCAGCATTTT.

This clonotype was counted ten times or more. This chain links TRBV15 with TRBJ1-1, with D possibly being TRBD1 (5 bases). Germline V gives CDR1 LNHNV, CDR2 YYDKDF (reference sequence). V shed 6 bases and J shed 5 bases, with 22 bases lying between them. The CDR3 is made up of 16 amino acids. Written as DNA, the CDR3 is TGTGCCACCAGGCCTGACAAAGTAGGGGATCGGACTGAAGCTTTCTTT. This translates into CATRPDKVGDRTEAFF.

In this sample, this clonotype turned up many times. V and J are TRBV27 and TRBJ1-1, with TRBD1 matching over 7 bases. The CDR3 totals 11 residues. The V and J ends lost 5 bases and 8 bases, in that order; junction bases with no gene match: 2. Per the germline V gene, CDR1 is MNHEY and CDR2 is SMNVEV (reference sequence). Here the CDR3 DNA reads TGTGCCAGCAGTGACAGGGTGGAAGCTTTCTTT. Translated, it gives CASSDRVEAFF.

Ten or more counts support this clonotype. CDR3 amino acids: CASSSGSETQYF. CDR3 DNA: TGTGCCAGCAGTTCCGGTTCAGAGACCCAGTACTTC. The chain combines TRBV12-3 or TRBV12-4 with TRBJ2-5, with D unresolved. The CDR3 covers 12 residues. V lost 4 bases, J lost 4 bases, and 7 bases lay in between.

This clonotype was seen more than once but under ten times. V and J are TRBV5-1 and TRBJ1-1; D may be TRBD1 (5 bases). The CDR3 length is 14 residues. Germline assignment: CDR1 SGHRS and CDR2 YFSETQ. Trimming cost V 0 bases and J 4 bases, with 10 bases left between them. CDR3 sequence: CASSLALGGTEAFF. In nucleotides, the CDR3 is TGCGCCAGCAGCTTGGCCCTCGGGGGCACTGAAGCTTTCTTT.

This clonotype was recorded many times. The rearrangement joins TRBV28 to TRBJ1-1; no clear D gene. This CDR3 contains 14 residues. The V and J ends lost 2 bases and 0 bases respectively, with 7 bases between them. The germline CDR1 and CDR2 sequences are MDHEN and SYDVKM. The CDR3 DNA sequence: TGTGCCAGCAGTTTAATAGGGCTGAACACTGAAGCTTTCTTT. Protein product: CASSLIGLNTEAFF.

This clonotype was observed a handful of times. The rearrangement joins TRBV7-9 to TRBJ2-5; 7 bases map to TRBD2. Per the germline V gene, CDR1 is SEHNR and CDR2 is FQNEAQ (reference sequence). Germline trimming cut 0 bases from V and 3 bases from J; bases unmatched to any gene: 7. This CDR3 is 16 amino acids long. CDR3 nucleotide sequence: TGTGCCAGCAGCTTAGCGGGAGGGACTGGAGAAGAGACCCAGTACTTC. Amino acid sequence: CASSLAGGTGEETQYF.

V usage is TRBV27 and J usage is TRBJ2-1; either TRBD1 or TRBD2 may fit D (7 bases each). Germline CDR1 MNHEY, CDR2 SMNVEV (reference sequence). There are 16 residues in the CDR3. V gave up 6 bases and J gave up 7 bases, with 22 bases separating them. CDR3 bases: TGTGCCAGCAGACCCGTGACTAGCAGGGGGGAGAATGAGCAGTTCTTC. It codes for CASRPVTSRGENEQFF.

There are many counts of this clonotype. This chain links TRBV13 with TRBJ1-5; 9 positions agree with TRBD1. The trim removed 4 bases at V and 4 bases at J, leaving 2 bases unmatched. The CDR3 is 14 residues long. Germline V lookup: CDR1 PRHDT, CDR2 FYEKMQ (reference sequence). The CDR3 coding sequence is TGTGCCAGCAGCTCCGGGACAGGGAATCAGCCCCAGCATTTT. This translates into CASSSGTGNQPQHF.

The J gene is TRBJ2-5, the V gene TRBV12-3 or TRBV12-4; D call uncertain. V gave up 6 bases and J gave up 0 bases, with 20 bases separating them. This CDR3 has 17 amino acids. The CDR3 sequence: CASSTQRADGNQETQYF. The CDR3 nucleotides are TGTGCCAGCAGCACCCAGAGAGCCGACGGAAACCAAGAGACCCAGTACTTC.

V usage is TRBV28 and J usage is TRBJ2-3; 7 bases are a match to TRBD2. The length of the CDR3 is 15 residues. The germline gives CDR1 MDHEN, CDR2 SYDVKM. The V segment lost 3 bases and the J segment 14 bases; nucleotides outside the gene matches: 17. The CDR3: CASSLFGEGPPHPYF. The CDR3 DNA is TGTGCCAGCAGTTTGTTTGGGGAGGGACCCCCTCATCCGTATTTT. The full variable domain, with the rest looked up from reference TRBV28 and TRBJ2-3, is DVKVTQSSRYLVKRTGEKVFLECVQDMDHENMFWYRQDPGLGLRLIYFSYDVKMKEKGDIPEGYSVSREKKERFSLILESASTNQTSMYLCASSLFGEGPPHPYFGPGTRLTVL.

This clonotype has a count of ten or more. The rearrangement links TRBV5-1 to TRBJ2-7; D may correspond to TRBD1 or TRBD2 (5 bases each). The CDR3 extends over 13 amino acids. CDR1 and CDR2 from the germline V gene are SGHRS and YFSETQ. V was pared by 4 bases and J by 3 bases, with 11 bases between. The chain's CDR3 is CASSPGPNYEQYV. The CDR3, as DNA: TGCGCCAGCAGCCCGGGACCGAACTACGAGCAGTACGTC.

This rearrangement joins TRBV15 to TRBJ1-4, with D hard to call. Trimming removed 0 bases from V and 5 bases from J, with 7 bases in between. CDR3 size: 14 residues. The germline CDR1 and CDR2 sequences are LNHNV and YYDKDF (reference sequence). The CDR3 sequence: CATSRDWRNEKLFF. In nucleotides, the CDR3 is TGTGCCACCAGCAGAGACTGGAGGAATGAAAAACTGTTTTTT.

The sample holds a few counts of this clonotype. The chain employs TRBV20-1 and TRBJ1-1; D ambiguous. Germline values: CDR1 DFQATT, CDR2 SNEGSKA (reference sequence). The CDR3 covers 13 residues. Trimming shortened V by 0 bases and J by 4 bases, and 9 bases separated the two germline ends. In nucleotides, the CDR3 is TGCAGTGCTAGAGATCGGCGGGGCACTGAAGCTTTCTTT. Protein product: CSARDRRGTEAFF.

This chain joins TRBV10-3 and TRBJ2-7; weak D call: TRBD1 (5 bases). The DNA end is a closer match to TRBJ2-1, so the J assignment may be wrong. Germline loops: CDR1 ENHRY, CDR2 SYGVKD. This CDR3 comprises 11 residues. The CDR3, as DNA: TGTGCCATCGGGCAGGGCTACGAGCAGTTCTTC. As protein: CAIGQGYEQFF.